One sample yielded the 4 T cell receptor beta chains listed below, sequenced in a study of OX40 agonist ivuxolimab in advanced cancers. TCRdb's copy holds only in-frame clones and misses some; the assay was immunoSEQ multiplex PCR. The sample includes approximately 70,000 clones, about 93% of them seen just once. The sample here was CD4+ or CD8+ T cells sorted from blood, taken in a trial of the OX40 agonist ivuxolimab. These receptors originate from an adult with an advanced solid tumor such as melanoma, head and neck, liver or kidney cancer.

This chain joins TRBV6-5 and TRBJ2-2; perhaps TRBD1 as D (6 bases). The CDR3 extends over 15 amino acids. Trimming shortened V by 6 bases and J by 3 bases, and 14 bases separated the two germline ends. Germline CDR1 MNHEY, CDR2 SVGAGI. This CDR3 reads CASRVQGGDTGELFF. The CDR3 region has the DNA TGTGCCAGCAGGGTACAGGGTGGCGACACCGGGGAGCTGTTTTTT.

The chain employs TRBV6-6 and TRBJ1-2, with a possible D match to TRBD1 (5 bases). The V end lost 0 bases, the J end lost 0 bases, and 8 bases lay between the germline ends. CDR1 MNHNY and CDR2 SVGAGI come from the germline V gene (reference sequence). The CDR3 spans 15 residues. The CDR3 nucleotides are TGTGCCAGCAGTTACTCCAGGGTCACTAACTATGGCTACACCTTC. Its protein is CASSYSRVTNYGYTF.

V is TRBV7-6 and J is TRBJ2-1; D gene ambiguous. Germline V gene lookup returns CDR1 SGHVS and CDR2 FNYEAQ. V lost 3 bases, J lost 2 bases, and 8 bases lay in between. The CDR3 contains 14 residues. The CDR3 DNA sequence: TGTGCCAGCAGCTTGGCCGGAACCTACAATGAGCAGTTCTTC. It codes for CASSLAGTYNEQFF.

This clone was counted only a few times. V gene TRBV5-1 combines with J gene TRBJ1-1, with D tentatively TRBD1 (6 bases). The CDR3 length is 13 residues. The germline CDR1 and CDR2 sequences are SGHRS and YFSETQ. Between the trimmed V and J ends, which lost 1 base and 5 bases, there was a span of 9 bases. The CDR3 nucleotides are TGCGCCAGCAGCTTGACAGGGCGAACTGAAGCTTTCTTT. Protein product: CASSLTGRTEAFF.